This T cell receptor beta chain was captured by sequencing in a study of blood T cell repertoires in COVID-19. The wider study: Donors in the United States, Italy and Spain gave samples during acute or convalescent COVID-19.

The protocol was immunoSEQ multiplex PCR, while the TCRdb copy is restricted to in-frame clones and leaves out a portion. In the table there are 300,000 to 400,000 clones, around 87% of which are singletons. Germline V CDR1 and CDR2: SGHAT, FQDESV (reference sequence). Trimming at V came to 5 bases and at J to 0 bases, leaving 9 bases not matched to a gene. This CDR3 region has 16 residues. The count of this clone is one. Sequenced input: peripheral blood. The V gene is TRBV11-1, the J gene TRBJ1-1; 7 bases match TRBD1. The receptor was isolated from a woman in her 50s who had recovered from COVID-19. The CDR3 DNA is TGTGCCAGCAGCCTCCTGCGGACAGGCATGAACACTGAAGCTTTCTTT. Translation gives CASSLLRTGMNTEAFF.